A selection of T cell receptor beta chains follows, all from one sample in a study of human T cells and chemical hapten exposure. MiXCR, run by TCRdb on the RACE reads, gives a single entry per CDR3 protein. This table holds approximately 41,000 distinct CDR3 sequences, over 3.5% found once. The source material was whole blood, sampled in connection with sensitization to the hapten diphenylcyclopropenone (DPC). The receptors shown here come from a man in his fifties with alopecia areata. Some clones in this sample may be carry-over from other donors' samples. CDR3s include the opening cysteine and the closing phenylalanine or tryptophan. D genes are given only for firm matches. Clone size appears in some rows only: once, few, many, or a class for an expanded clone.

d_gene	abundance	v_gene	j_gene	CDR3aa	CDR3nt
TRBD1	many	TRBV20-1	TRBJ2-2	CSARTGHTTGELFF	TGCAGTGCAAGGACAGGGCACACGACCGGGGAGCTGTTTTTT
-	many	TRBV9	TRBJ2-3	CASSVSAGGPTDTQYF	TGTGCCAGCAGCGTATCCGCCGGGGGTCCCACAGATACGCAGTATTTT
-	many	TRBV27	TRBJ1-6	CASSFNIPDRDRPLHF	TGTGCCAGCAGTTTTAACATCCCAGATCGGGATCGGCCCCTCCACTTT
-	many	TRBV5-4	TRBJ2-1	CASSFRGNEQFF	TGTGCCAGCAGCTTCCGGGGGAATGAGCAGTTCTTC
TRBD1	many	TRBV4-2	TRBJ1-4	CASSQDGGSRGNEKLFF	TGTGCCAGCAGCCAAGATGGGGGGAGCAGGGGGAATGAAAAACTGTTTTTT
TRBD1	many	TRBV12-3/TRBV12-4	TRBJ1-5	CASRPGQGHQPQHF	TGTGCCAGCAGGCCGGGACAGGGGCATCAGCCCCAGCATTTT
TRBD1	once	TRBV20-1	TRBJ1-2	CSAPSGQGLYGYTF	TGCAGTGCCCCAAGCGGACAGGGTTTATATGGCTACACCTTC
TRBD1	many	TRBV10-2	TRBJ1-6	CASRIQGAGSPLHF	TGCGCCAGCAGGATACAGGGGGCAGGTTCACCCCTCCACTTT
TRBD2	many	TRBV10-2	TRBJ2-5	CASSPTSGSYETQYF	TGCGCCAGCAGCCCCACTAGCGGGAGCTATGAGACCCAGTACTTC
TRBD2	few	TRBV7-8	TRBJ2-3	CASSRRGDRANTQYF	TGTGCCAGCAGCCGGCGGGGGGATAGGGCCAATACGCAGTATTTT
-	few	TRBV6-6	TRBJ2-3	CASSYGTSQADTQYF	TGTGCCAGCAGTTACGGTACTAGTCAGGCAGATACGCAGTATTTT
-	many	TRBV6-2/TRBV6-3	TRBJ2-1	CASSYGLPINNEQFF	TGTGCCAGCAGTTACGGCCTACCAATTAACAATGAGCAGTTCTTC
-	many	TRBV5-1	TRBJ2-5	CASSLASGEETQYF	TGCGCCAGCAGCTTGGCGTCAGGGGAAGAGACCCAGTACTTC
TRBD1	many	TRBV12-3/TRBV12-4	TRBJ1-4	CASSPGQGNEKLFF	TGTGCCAGCAGTCCGGGACAGGGCAATGAAAAACTGTTTTTT
-	few	TRBV5-1	TRBJ2-3	CASSLDTGTSVTDTQYF	TGCGCCAGCAGCTTGGATACGGGTACCTCGGTCACAGATACGCAGTATTTT
TRBD2	many	TRBV11-2	TRBJ2-1	CASSSQTAGGPHNEQFF	TGTGCCAGCAGCTCCCAAACGGCGGGAGGGCCCCACAATGAGCAGTTCTTC
-	many	TRBV29-1	TRBJ1-1	CSSREQGPAEAFF	TGCAGCTCACGAGAACAGGGTCCCGCTGAAGCTTTCTTT
-	many	TRBV5-6	TRBJ2-6	CASTPPSGANVLTF	TGTGCCAGCACCCCCCCCTCTGGGGCCAACGTCCTGACTTTC
TRBD1	many	TRBV30	TRBJ1-2	CAWKRGTGGDYGYTF	TGTGCCTGGAAACGGGGTACAGGGGGCGACTATGGCTACACCTTC
-	many	TRBV5-1	TRBJ1-2	CASSPGRGTDGYTF	TGCGCCAGCAGCCCTGGTCGGGGCACCGATGGCTACACCTTC
TRBD2	many	TRBV30	TRBJ2-3	CAWSRGGSTDTQYF	TGTGCCTGGAGTCGGGGGGGAAGCACAGATACGCAGTATTTT
TRBD2	many	TRBV5-1	TRBJ2-3	CASSATSRSTDTQYF	TGCGCCAGCAGCGCGACTAGCCGGAGCACAGATACGCAGTATTTT
TRBD2	-	TRBV7-9	TRBJ2-2	CASSPWSLTSGSFTGELFF	TGTGCCAGCAGCCCCTGGAGCCTCACTAGCGGGAGTTTCACCGGGGAGCTGTTTTTT
TRBD1	many	TRBV9	TRBJ2-6	CASSLNRDRGTWGANVLTF	TGTGCCAGCAGCCTAAACCGGGACAGGGGAACTTGGGGGGCCAACGTCCTGACTTTC
TRBD1	many	TRBV27	TRBJ2-2	CASSLSYRGNGELFF	TGTGCCAGCAGTTTATCGTACAGGGGGAACGGGGAGCTGTTTTTT
-	many	TRBV7-8	TRBJ2-4	CASSFGSLAKNIQYF	TGTGCCAGCAGCTTCGGGTCCCTAGCCAAAAACATTCAGTACTTC
TRBD1	many	TRBV28	TRBJ1-4	CASSPDRGPEKLFF	TGTGCCAGCAGTCCGGACAGGGGGCCTGAAAAACTGTTTTTT
TRBD1	-	TRBV18	TRBJ1-1	CASSGQGGSEAFF	TGTGCCAGCTCGGGACAGGGTGGATCTGAAGCTTTCTTT
TRBD1	medium-sized	TRBV29-1	TRBJ1-4	CSVSQGDEKLFF	TGCAGCGTTAGTCAGGGGGATGAAAAACTGTTTTTT
TRBD2	many	TRBV29-1	TRBJ2-3	CSAEGLAGSNTQYF	TGCAGCGCAGAAGGACTAGCGGGATCGAATACGCAGTATTTT
-	many	TRBV7-9	TRBJ1-3	CASSPEVAGPGNTIYF	TGTGCCAGCAGCCCGGAGGTCGCAGGGCCTGGAAACACCATATATTTT
-	many	TRBV7-2	TRBJ1-2	CASSPARLYGYTF	TGTGCCAGCAGCCCGGCACGGCTCTATGGCTACACCTTC
TRBD2	many	TRBV2	TRBJ2-5	CASRQKAGVGQETQYF	TGTGCCAGCCGTCAAAAAGCGGGAGTAGGGCAAGAGACCCAGTACTTC
-	few	TRBV20-1	TRBJ1-5	CSASRRGRSNSNQPQHF	TGCAGTGCTTCCCGAAGGGGCAGGAGCAATAGCAATCAGCCCCAGCATTTT
TRBD1	many	TRBV29-1	TRBJ2-1	CSVVGTGPISTYNEQFF	TGCAGCGTTGTTGGGACAGGGCCGATTTCGACCTACAATGAGCAGTTCTTC
-	many	TRBV12-3/TRBV12-4	TRBJ1-6	CASSLDAVSPLHF	TGTGCCAGCAGTTTGGACGCAGTCTCACCCCTCCACTTT
-	many	TRBV2	TRBJ2-1	CASSENLSSYNEQFF	TGTGCCAGCAGTGAGAATCTGAGCTCCTACAATGAGCAGTTCTTC
TRBD2	many	TRBV7-9	TRBJ2-2	CASSPRLAGTNTGELFF	TGTGCCAGCAGCCCCCGACTAGCGGGAACAAACACCGGGGAGCTGTTTTTT
-	many	TRBV5-1	TRBJ2-2	CASSLATGKSDGELFF	TGCGCCAGCAGCTTGGCGACGGGAAAGTCGGACGGGGAGCTGTTTTTT
TRBD2	many	TRBV28	TRBJ2-7	CASIPGGPVVEQYF	TGTGCCAGCATCCCGGGAGGGCCGGTGGTCGAGCAGTACTTC
-	-	TRBV4-2	TRBJ1-2	CASSQEDRPGRGYTF	TGTGCCAGCAGCCAAGAGGACCGGCCAGGGAGAGGCTACACCTTC
-	many	TRBV2	TRBJ1-2	CASTEGDTPRDGYTF	TGTGCCAGCACTGAAGGGGACACCCCGCGAGATGGCTACACCTTC
TRBD2	many	TRBV6-5	TRBJ2-3	CASSAGTSGRAKDTQYF	TGTGCCAGCAGTGCCGGGACTAGCGGGAGGGCTAAAGATACGCAGTATTTT
-	many	TRBV29-1	TRBJ2-2	CSGALGGPETGELFF	TGCAGCGGTGCCCTGGGGGGGCCGGAGACCGGGGAGCTGTTTTTT
-	-	TRBV6-2/TRBV6-3	TRBJ1-1	CASSYNWGTNTEAFF	TGTGCCAGCAGTTACAACTGGGGGACGAACACTGAAGCTTTCTTT
TRBD1	few	TRBV24-1	TRBJ2-5	CATSMTGVVETQYF	TGTGCCACCAGTATGACAGGGGTTGTTGAAACCCAGTACTTC
-	many	TRBV10-3	TRBJ2-1	CAISNPGTEQFF	TGTGCCATCAGTAACCCCGGGACAGAGCAGTTCTTC
-	many	TRBV7-9	TRBJ2-7	CASSFYGFSYEQYF	TGTGCCAGCAGCTTTTACGGATTCTCCTACGAGCAGTACTTC
-	few	TRBV12-3/TRBV12-4	TRBJ2-1	CASSLLGPRGDEQFF	TGTGCCAGCAGTCTATTGGGACCCCGCGGAGATGAGCAGTTCTTC
TRBD2	many	TRBV5-4	TRBJ2-7	CASSSGGPRYEQYF	TGTGCCAGCAGCTCGGGAGGGCCCCGGTACGAGCAGTACTTC